This T cell receptor (beta chain) derives from a study of radiotherapy plus CTLA-4 blockade in lung cancer. Study details: Disease control was seen in around 31% of patients, objective responses in roughly 19%.

Sequencing was performed with immunoSEQ multiplex PCR; in TCRdb, only in-frame clones are kept and a portion is missing. In the table there are some 60,000 clones, approximately 79% of which are singletons. For this clone: What it binds is unknown.

Trimming pared 4 bases from V and 5 bases from J, leaving 15 bases between. The CDR3 spans 14 residues. The germline CDR1 and CDR2 sequences are ENHRY and SYGVKD. General study points: Among reported predictors of response, early blood T cell clone dynamics with interferon-beta performed best. Tumor-origin TCR clones grew in blood after radiotherapy plus ipilimumab.

People whose metastatic non-small-cell lung cancer was chemo-refractory got focal radiation along with CTLA-4 blockade by ipilimumab. This TCR was sampled from a human donor with non-small cell lung cancer who had a complete response to radiotherapy plus ipilimumab. The rearrangement links TRBV10-3 to TRBJ2-7; D is unresolved. This specimen was peripheral blood, taken from a patient treated with radiotherapy plus ipilimumab. The CDR3 here is CAISASTKIDEQYF. The CDR3 region has the DNA TGTGCCATCAGTGCGTCTACTAAAATCGACGAGCAGTACTTC.